Listed below are T cell receptor beta chains from one sample, sequenced in a study of glioma-infiltrating T cells. TCRdb used MiXCR to reprocess the multiplex PCR reads, holding one entry per CDR3 protein. Here the sample spans about 110,000 distinct CDR3 sequences, 25% being singletons. The sequencing input was glioma tissue, nonneoplastic brain tissue, or PBMCs (not recorded which). The receptors derive from a human donor with low-grade glioma or glioblastoma, undergoing nonglioma brain surgery, or in good health (not recorded which). CDR3s include the opening cysteine and the closing phenylalanine or tryptophan.

length: 14
V: TRBV7-2
CDR3: CASSQGGGSYEEYF

length: 15
V: TRBV9
CDR3: CASSGSGLAPDTQYF

length: 14
V: TRBV24-1
CDR3: CATSVKRGDNEQFF

length: 17
V: TRBV30
CDR3: CAWSVSGQLNIFYEQYF

length: 17
V: TRBV7-9
CDR3: CASSLRSARRTYNEQFF

length: 15
V: TRBV7-7
CDR3: CASSPMPRGRPEAFF

length: 16
V: TRBV4-2
CDR3: CASSHVGQGEYNEQFF

length: 16
V: TRBV28
CDR3: CASSSLSGGSYNEQFF

length: 15
V: TRBV4-1
CDR3: CASSLLSGSGYEQYF

length: 16
V: TRBV28
CDR3: CASSFPGLAGRYEQYF

length: 13
V: TRBV6-1
CDR3: CASSLTGFLEAFF

length: 19
V: TRBV6-2/TRBV6-3
CDR3: CASSYEGGRTARFSTEAFF

length: 16
V: TRBV15
CDR3: CATSRDKAGVSYEQYF

length: 15
V: TRBV29-1
CDR3: CSVLDRGTPYNEQFF

length: 17
V: TRBV3-1
CDR3: CASSPAAAGTSIDEQYF

length: 14
V: TRBV20-1
CDR3: CSARDINPPGEQYF

length: 14
V: TRBV6-2/TRBV6-3
CDR3: CASSGGSYTDTQYF

length: 12
V: TRBV6-2/TRBV6-3
CDR3: CASSDRRGEQYF

length: 15
V: TRBV13
CDR3: CASSLGQGGQETQYF

length: 14
V: TRBV30
CDR3: CASPLAGATDTQYF

length: 14
V: TRBV7-2
CDR3: CASSLDNGGSEAFF

length: 13
V: TRBV20-1
CDR3: CSATGLVTGELFF

length: 13
V: TRBV20-1
CDR3: CMWTNANTGELFF

length: 15
V: TRBV28
CDR3: CASNRFGTGSYEQYF

length: 12
V: TRBV20-1
CDR3: CSAPGNYYGYTF

length: 14
V: TRBV18
CDR3: CASRSSDGTDTQYF

length: 14
V: TRBV27
CDR3: CASSRNKGWDEQYF

length: 16
V: TRBV4-1
CDR3: CASSHLVVAGPREQYF

length: 16
V: TRBV19
CDR3: CASSATVRDSNQPQHF

length: 17
V: TRBV7-2
CDR3: CASSLRETGPRAVTIYF

length: 15
V: TRBV7-9
CDR3: CASSLMGQGDYTQYF

length: 14
V: TRBV5-1
CDR3: CASSLAGGNYEQYF

length: 15
V: TRBV7-9
CDR3: CASSATGNSPYEQFF

length: 13
V: TRBV11-3
CDR3: CASSLERATEAFF

length: 13
V: TRBV4-3
CDR3: CASSQEGRYGYTF

length: 12
V: TRBV10-3
CDR3: CAISESTNEQYF

length: 16
V: TRBV5-1
CDR3: CASSPGQGAPGDTQYF

length: 12
V: TRBV6-2/TRBV6-3
CDR3: CSSAGGTYEQYF

length: 17
V: TRBV4-2
CDR3: CASSPTPGQGVASEAFF

length: 14
V: TRBV20-1
CDR3: CSARPGQGHEKLFF

length: 12
V: TRBV29-1
CDR3: CSVDDRDLEAFF

length: 15
V: TRBV29-1
CDR3: CSVEDQRGTHTEAFF

length: 16
V: TRBV28
CDR3: CASSSLPGGGRETQYF

length: 15
V: TRBV19
CDR3: CASSALQDSSYEQYF

length: 11
V: TRBV7-2
CDR3: CASSSKYEAFF

length: 15
V: TRBV16
CDR3: CASSQPRGGQGTQYF

length: 14
V: TRBV27
CDR3: CASSLLEENYGYTF

length: 12
V: TRBV2
CDR3: CASSQKAYEQYF

length: 16
V: TRBV4-2
CDR3: CASSQAPTGSTDTQYF

length: 15
V: TRBV5-1
CDR3: CASSQVGGRRYEQYF

length: 14
V: TRBV3-1
CDR3: CASSQDMGGVEAFF

length: 14
V: TRBV10-2
CDR3: CASSESGVNQPQHF

length: 14
V: TRBV7-2
CDR3: CASTDGTGRYEQYF

length: 13
V: TRBV7-2
CDR3: CASSGESTDRQYF

length: 13
V: TRBV29-1
CDR3: CSVEGGVNQPQHF

length: 17
V: TRBV16
CDR3: CASSQSASGSSYNEQFF

length: 15
V: TRBV5-5
CDR3: CASSSAGHMNTEAFF

length: 12
V: TRBV6-2/TRBV6-3
CDR3: CSSAGVWNEQFF

length: 16
V: TRBV6-6
CDR3: CASSYKASGFSYEQYF

length: 14
V: TRBV5-6
CDR3: CASSLPSGWTEAFF